A selection of T cell receptor beta chains follows, all from one sample in a study of immune characterization of retroperitoneal liposarcoma. MiXCR, run by TCRdb on the PCR reads, gives a single entry per CDR3 protein. The sample has more than 1,500 distinct CDR3 sequences; under 45% are singletons. Sequencing used tumor tissue. All receptors come from a female donor with retroperitoneal liposarcoma. The conserved cysteine and the conserved F or W are not part of the CDR3 here.

J gene: TRBJ2-7
V gene: TRBV27
CDR3 protein: ASIGTVSYEQY

J gene: TRBJ2-1
V gene: TRBV11-3
CDR3 protein: ASSYQREGGEQF

J gene: .
V gene: TRBV6-1
CDR3 protein: ASSEFYGSYEQY

J gene: .
V gene: TRBV6-1
CDR3 protein: ATDRTGKETQF

J gene: TRBJ2-1
V gene: TRBV7-2
CDR3 protein: ASSPWPRGGLEQF

J gene: TRBJ2-1
V gene: TRBV6-1
CDR3 protein: ASSEAGGGGYEQF

J gene: .
V gene: TRBV27
CDR3 protein: ASSLSGSAQY

J gene: TRBJ2-4
V gene: TRBV4-3
CDR3 protein: ASSRGTSGTIAKNIQY

J gene: TRBJ2-1
V gene: TRBV6-1
CDR3 protein: ASRREFRNNEQF

J gene: .
V gene: TRBV6-1
CDR3 protein: ASVSGQMNDEQY

J gene: TRBJ2-1
V gene: TRBV6-1
CDR3 protein: ASSEALGAYNEQF

J gene: TRBJ2-3
V gene: TRBV7-2
CDR3 protein: ASSLDRGTDTQY

J gene: .
V gene: TRBV6-1
CDR3 protein: ASSEYALASSYEQY

J gene: TRBJ1-6
V gene: TRBV6-2/TRBV6-3
CDR3 protein: ASTEKSDRYNSPLH

J gene: .
V gene: TRBV6-1
CDR3 protein: ASSEFVGRGNEQY

J gene: TRBJ2-1
V gene: TRBV11-2
CDR3 protein: ASSLALYNEQF

J gene: TRBJ2-5
V gene: TRBV27
CDR3 protein: ASSPRTGAQETQY

J gene: TRBJ2-5
V gene: TRBV3-1
CDR3 protein: ASSPSAASRVETQY

J gene: TRBJ2-3
V gene: TRBV6-1
CDR3 protein: ASSVLADTDTQY

J gene: TRBJ2-1
V gene: TRBV6-2/TRBV6-3
CDR3 protein: ASSYRGQSYEQF

J gene: .
V gene: TRBV6-1
CDR3 protein: ASSRKTGTGIHEQY

J gene: TRBJ2-5
V gene: TRBV6-1
CDR3 protein: ASRYQLAGANEQY

J gene: TRBJ2-1
V gene: TRBV6-1
CDR3 protein: ASSDRATNYNEQF

J gene: TRBJ2-5
V gene: TRBV5-3
CDR3 protein: ARSLGREGLNETQY

J gene: TRBJ1-6
V gene: TRBV6-6
CDR3 protein: ASSYREADSPLH

J gene: TRBJ2-1
V gene: TRBV6-1
CDR3 protein: ASSEAGEQF

J gene: .
V gene: TRBV11-3
CDR3 protein: ASSSGTPYEQY

J gene: TRBJ2-3
V gene: TRBV10-1
CDR3 protein: ASSETGPDTQY

J gene: .
V gene: TRBV10-3
CDR3 protein: AISERTGGSGNIQY

J gene: TRBJ2-1
V gene: TRBV11-3
CDR3 protein: ASSLGGPPNEQF

J gene: TRBJ2-1
V gene: TRBV6-5
CDR3 protein: ATGPVTGVGEQF

J gene: .
V gene: TRBV6-1
CDR3 protein: ASSEAGEQY

J gene: TRBJ2-5
V gene: TRBV6-6
CDR3 protein: ASSYEGLGMETQY

J gene: .
V gene: TRBV11-3
CDR3 protein: ASSFGTAWRDREYEQY

J gene: .
V gene: TRBV7-6
CDR3 protein: ASSLGRGFSYEQF

J gene: .
V gene: TRBV7-6
CDR3 protein: ASSFEDWGGRETQY

J gene: TRBJ1-6
V gene: TRBV6-1
CDR3 protein: ASSSGPYNSPLH

J gene: TRBJ2-3
V gene: TRBV6-1
CDR3 protein: ASLPSGGVSTDTQY

J gene: TRBJ2-4
V gene: TRBV6-1
CDR3 protein: ASSEGSLAKNIQY

J gene: TRBJ2-1
V gene: TRBV6-1
CDR3 protein: ASSKWGQPDYNEQF

J gene: .
V gene: TRBV6-1
CDR3 protein: ASIIGTSYNEQY

J gene: TRBJ2-1
V gene: TRBV27
CDR3 protein: ASSLSQLIGGRARGEQF

J gene: .
V gene: TRBV7-9
CDR3 protein: ASSKWQGSSYEQF

J gene: TRBJ2-5
V gene: TRBV6-1
CDR3 protein: ASTLRTSGSGEQY

J gene: TRBJ2-1
V gene: TRBV6-9
CDR3 protein: ASSSSGGYNEQF

J gene: TRBJ2-3
V gene: TRBV27
CDR3 protein: ASYALGASTDTQY

J gene: TRBJ2-2
V gene: TRBV7-6
CDR3 protein: ASSFDTSGSHVDTGELF

J gene: TRBJ2-6
V gene: TRBV7-2
CDR3 protein: ASSSDRAGANVLT